A selection of T cell receptor beta chains follows, all from one sample in a study of cytomegalovirus exposure and HLA in healthy donors. Sequencing was performed with immunoSEQ multiplex PCR; in TCRdb, only in-frame clones are kept and a portion is missing. Counted here are about 140,000 clones, roughly 87% occurring once; the ten biggest clones make up 4.5% to 5.5%. Sequenced material: PBMCs. The receptors derive from a man aged 18 to 29 in good health and CMV-seropositive. Each CDR3 is given with its conserved first and last residue. Each record gives: D gene, clone size, V gene, J gene, CDR3 protein, CDR3 DNA. The D gene is left open where the match is weak. Some rows have no size entry. The others give once, few or many, or a class for an expanded clone.

D gene: .
clone size: once
V gene: TRBV28
J gene: TRBJ1-6
CDR3 protein: CASSPGSRGSYNSPLHF
CDR3 DNA: TGTGCCAGCAGTCCGGGATCGAGGGGGTCCTATAATTCACCCCTCCACTTT

D gene: .
clone size: .
V gene: TRBV5-1
J gene: TRBJ1-3
CDR3 protein: CASSLAGSGNTIYF
CDR3 DNA: TGCGCCAGCAGCTTAGCGGGGTCTGGAAACACCATATATTTT

D gene: TRBD2
clone size: .
V gene: TRBV5-1
J gene: TRBJ2-5
CDR3 protein: CASSPSGGGLRETQYF
CDR3 DNA: TGCGCCAGCAGTCCGAGCGGGGGCGGACTAAGGGAGACCCAGTACTTC

D gene: .
clone size: once
V gene: TRBV28
J gene: TRBJ1-5
CDR3 protein: CASSLLANQPQHF
CDR3 DNA: TGTGCCAGCAGTTTGTTGGCAAATCAGCCCCAGCATTTT

D gene: .
clone size: .
V gene: TRBV4-2
J gene: TRBJ2-3
CDR3 protein: CASSQDLSGTDTQYF
CDR3 DNA: TGTGCCAGCAGCCAAGATCTCTCTGGCACAGATACGCAGTATTTT

D gene: TRBD2
clone size: .
V gene: TRBV28
J gene: TRBJ2-1
CDR3 protein: CASSFLAGGPNNEQFF
CDR3 DNA: TGTGCCAGCAGTTTCTTAGCGGGGGGGCCTAACAATGAGCAGTTCTTC

D gene: TRBD2
clone size: once
V gene: TRBV4-2
J gene: TRBJ2-5
CDR3 protein: CASSQGGGAEETQYF
CDR3 DNA: TGTGCCAGCAGCCAAGGCGGGGGGGCGGAAGAGACCCAGTACTTC

D gene: .
clone size: once
V gene: TRBV7-8
J gene: TRBJ2-7
CDR3 protein: CASSFPPTWGDSYEQYF
CDR3 DNA: TGTGCCAGCAGCTTCCCACCCACGTGGGGGGACTCCTACGAGCAGTACTTC

D gene: .
clone size: .
V gene: TRBV9
J gene: TRBJ1-1
CDR3 protein: CASSVEQVGGEAFF
CDR3 DNA: TGTGCCAGCAGCGTAGAGCAGGTCGGGGGTGAAGCTTTCTTT

D gene: TRBD1
clone size: .
V gene: TRBV6-5
J gene: TRBJ2-1
CDR3 protein: CASSYDRGHYVEQFF
CDR3 DNA: TGTGCCAGCAGTTACGACAGGGGGCACTATGTCGAGCAGTTCTTC

D gene: .
clone size: once
V gene: TRBV6-5
J gene: TRBJ2-1
CDR3 protein: CASSSRIQGGYNEQFF
CDR3 DNA: TGTGCCAGCAGTTCCCGGATCCAGGGTGGATACAATGAGCAGTTCTTC

D gene: .
clone size: once
V gene: TRBV27
J gene: TRBJ2-7
CDR3 protein: CASSLQQGYEQYF
CDR3 DNA: TGTGCCAGCAGTTTACAACAGGGCTACGAGCAGTACTTC

D gene: TRBD2
clone size: .
V gene: TRBV5-1
J gene: TRBJ2-7
CDR3 protein: CASSAGLAEQYF
CDR3 DNA: TGCGCCAGCAGCGCCGGACTAGCCGAGCAGTACTTC

D gene: .
clone size: .
V gene: TRBV30
J gene: TRBJ2-1
CDR3 protein: CAWSNVRISSSYNEQFF
CDR3 DNA: TGTGCCTGGAGTAATGTCAGAATCTCTAGCTCCTACAATGAGCAGTTCTTC

D gene: .
clone size: .
V gene: TRBV7-9
J gene: TRBJ2-2
CDR3 protein: CASSLGQTGELFF
CDR3 DNA: TGTGCCAGCAGCCTTGGACAAACCGGGGAGCTGTTTTTT

D gene: .
clone size: .
V gene: TRBV5-1
J gene: TRBJ2-5
CDR3 protein: CASTLRAGDQETQYF
CDR3 DNA: TGCGCCAGCACCCTGCGGGCAGGGGATCAAGAGACCCAGTACTTC

D gene: .
clone size: .
V gene: TRBV5-5
J gene: TRBJ1-1
CDR3 protein: CASSPRVNTEAFF
CDR3 DNA: TGTGCCAGCAGCCCCAGGGTGAACACTGAAGCTTTCTTT

D gene: TRBD2
clone size: .
V gene: TRBV4-1
J gene: TRBJ2-3
CDR3 protein: CASSQGGGRVGDTQYF
CDR3 DNA: TGCGCCAGCAGCCAAGGGGGCGGGAGGGTCGGAGATACGCAGTATTTT

D gene: TRBD2
clone size: few
V gene: TRBV30
J gene: TRBJ2-7
CDR3 protein: CAWSRMGLAGEYEQYF
CDR3 DNA: TGTGCCTGGAGTAGAATGGGACTAGCGGGAGAATACGAGCAGTACTTC

D gene: TRBD1
clone size: .
V gene: TRBV19
J gene: TRBJ2-7
CDR3 protein: CASSIEHRGFGEQYF
CDR3 DNA: TGTGCCAGTAGTATAGAACACAGGGGGTTCGGCGAGCAGTACTTC

D gene: .
clone size: .
V gene: TRBV9
J gene: TRBJ1-6
CDR3 protein: CASSGRPTSSPLHF
CDR3 DNA: TGTGCCAGCAGCGGCCGGCCGACTTCTTCACCCCTCCACTTT

D gene: .
clone size: .
V gene: TRBV6-6
J gene: TRBJ1-2
CDR3 protein: CASTSTEFYGYTF
CDR3 DNA: TGTGCCAGCACCTCAACGGAGTTCTATGGCTACACCTTC

D gene: TRBD2
clone size: .
V gene: TRBV10-1
J gene: TRBJ2-1
CDR3 protein: CASSNPLAGGFNEQFF
CDR3 DNA: TGCGCCAGCAGCAACCCACTAGCGGGAGGATTTAATGAGCAGTTCTTC

D gene: TRBD1
clone size: .
V gene: TRBV29-1
J gene: TRBJ2-3
CDR3 protein: CSADRGSTDTQYF
CDR3 DNA: TGCAGCGCCGACAGGGGGAGTACAGATACGCAGTATTTT

D gene: TRBD2
clone size: .
V gene: TRBV27
J gene: TRBJ2-1
CDR3 protein: CASSFVIPGLGHEQFF
CDR3 DNA: TGTGCCAGCAGTTTCGTTATTCCGGGACTAGGTCATGAGCAGTTCTTC

D gene: TRBD2
clone size: .
V gene: TRBV6-5
J gene: TRBJ2-1
CDR3 protein: CASSYSKRERSDEQFF
CDR3 DNA: TGTGCCAGCAGTTACTCGAAGCGGGAGAGGAGCGATGAGCAGTTCTTC

D gene: TRBD2
clone size: .
V gene: TRBV19
J gene: TRBJ2-2
CDR3 protein: CATGTSELGELFF
CDR3 DNA: TGTGCCACCGGGACTAGCGAATTAGGGGAGCTGTTTTTT